Shown below are 9 T cell receptor beta chains from a single sample sequenced in a study of cytomegalovirus exposure and HLA in healthy donors. Sequencing was performed with immunoSEQ multiplex PCR; in TCRdb, only in-frame clones are kept and a portion is missing. This table holds approximately 160,000 clones, 91% found once. Input material: PBMCs. The receptors were sampled from a woman aged 18-35 years in good health and CMV-seropositive.

The gene calls are TRBV18 and TRBJ2-1; 9 bases match TRBD1. CDR1 is KGHSH and CDR2 is LQKENI in the germline V gene. J was trimmed by 9 bases and V by 1 base; bases with no gene match: 13. The CDR3 loop spans 17 amino acids. CDR3 in DNA: TGTGCCAGCTCACCACAGTGGAACAGGGGGCCGGGTGTTGAGCAGTTCTTC. It encodes CASSPQWNRGPGVEQFF.

The V and J genes are TRBV27 and TRBJ2-5; 7 bases map to TRBD1. CDR1 MNHEY and CDR2 SMNVEV come from the germline V gene (reference sequence). Unmatched junction bases numbered 2, after V lost 0 bases and J lost 4 bases. This CDR3 is built from 14 residues. The CDR3 coding sequence is TGTGCCAGCAGTTTATCGTCAGGGGGAGAGACCCAGTACTTC. Residues: CASSLSSGGETQYF.

This chain connects TRBV4-1 to TRBJ1-1; 8 positions match TRBD1. The CDR3 is 15 residues long. Per germline, CDR1 MGHRA and CDR2 YSYEKL. V lost 2 bases to trimming and J lost 2 bases; unmatched junction nucleotides: 4. The CDR3 reads CASSQITGGNTEAFF. The CDR3 bases are TGCGCCAGCAGCCAAATCACAGGGGGAAACACTGAAGCTTTCTTT.

The V gene is TRBV5-6, the J gene TRBJ2-7, with D possibly matching TRBD2 (5 bases). The V end was cut by 0 bases, the J end by 5 bases, with 9 bases between. The CDR3 covers 13 residues. CDR1 and CDR2 (germline): SGHDT, YYEEEE. CDR3 sequence: CASSLASGNEQYF. Written as DNA, the CDR3 is TGTGCCAGCAGCTTGGCCTCGGGGAACGAGCAGTACTTC.

This rearrangement joins TRBV2 to TRBJ1-1; 9 positions match TRBD1. Trimming removed 8 bases from V and 4 bases from J; junction bases left unmatched: 8. The CDR3 totals 14 residues. The germline V gene has CDR1 SNHLY and CDR2 FYNNEI. CDR3 protein: CASGRQGGSTEAFF. The DNA for the CDR3 is TGTGCCAGCGGGAGACAGGGGGGTAGCACTGAAGCTTTCTTT.

The chain links TRBV27 to TRBJ2-7; 7 bases fit TRBD1. The CDR3 consists of 13 residues. Looked up from germline, CDR1 is MNHEY and CDR2 is SMNVEV (reference sequence). J lost 5 bases, V lost 7 bases, and 8 bases had no gene match. The CDR3 DNA reads TGTGCCAGCATGACGGACAGGTCTGACGAGCAGTACTTC. The encoded protein is CASMTDRSDEQYF.

The chain's CDR3 is CASSRDRLNQPQHF. The CDR3 DNA sequence: TGTGCCAGTAGTAGAGACAGGCTCAATCAGCCCCAGCATTTT. The rearrangement links TRBV19 to TRBJ1-5, with a tentative D call TRBD1 (6 bases). The germline V and J ends were trimmed by 4 bases and 3 bases, with 10 bases remaining between them. The CDR3 has 14 amino acids. The germline gives CDR1 LNHDA, CDR2 SQIVND (reference sequence).

The rearrangement joins TRBV19 to TRBJ2-3, with D tentatively TRBD2 (6 bases). Germline CDR1 reads LNHDA; CDR2 reads SQIVND (reference sequence). Trimming stripped 6 bases from V and 9 bases from J, with 16 bases between. CDR3 size: 13 residues. CDR3 loop: CASSSGTPQTQYF. The CDR3 DNA follows: TGTGCCAGTAGCTCCGGGACTCCGCAAACGCAGTATTTT.

The genes are TRBV28 and TRBJ1-5; D possibly corresponds to TRBD1 (6 bases). Germline values: CDR1 MDHEN, CDR2 SYDVKM. Trimming removed 6 bases at V and 2 bases at J, with 17 bases between. There are 16 residues in the CDR3. The CDR3 protein is CASSLAGEGGNQPQHF. In DNA form, the CDR3 reads TGTGCCAGCAGCCTTGCCGGGGAGGGGGGCAATCAGCCCCAGCATTTT.